Presented here are 6 T cell receptor beta chains from one specimen sequenced in a study of neurological immune-mediated disorders. The time point: longitudinal time-point 3. TCRdb reprocessed the 5' RACE reads via MiXCR and lists one record per CDR3 protein. The top ten hold under 2.5% of the sample, which has about 53,000 distinct CDR3 sequences, roughly 8% seen once. The specimen was PBMCs. These receptors all stem from a woman in her thirties or forties in good health.

Ten or more counts support this clonotype. The chain couples TRBV12-3 or TRBV12-4 to TRBJ2-6, with D possibly TRBD1 on 5 matching bases. The V end lost 2 bases, the J end lost 2 bases, and 13 bases lay between the germline ends. The CDR3 contains 17 residues. The CDR3 here is CASSLHRLITGANVLTF. The CDR3 DNA reads TGTGCCAGCAGTTTACACAGGTTAATCACTGGGGCCAACGTCCTGACTTTC.

In its sample, this clonotype was seen a few times. The chain links TRBV29-1 to TRBJ2-1; unclear D gene. The ends were cut back, 4 bases at V and 3 bases at J, with 10 bases in the middle. The germline V gene has CDR1 SQVTM and CDR2 ANQGSEA. The CDR3 loop spans 13 amino acids. In DNA, the CDR3 is TGCAGCGTTGTGACCAGTTTCTACAATGAGCAGTTCTTC. Translated, it gives CSVVTSFYNEQFF.

This clonotype has only one observation. Its ends do not fully match the called genes, so a read error is possible. J is TRBJ1-1 and V is TRBV11-2; D remains ambiguous. The germline gives CDR1 SGHAT, CDR2 FQNNGV. The CDR3 extends over 13 amino acids. DNA of the CDR3: TGTTCCAGCAGCTTAGTGGCCGGAAATGAAGCTTTCTTT. As protein: CSSSLVAGNEAFF.

Many counts were recorded for this clonotype. J is TRBJ2-1 and V is TRBV7-2; D not resolved. In germline, CDR1 is SGHTA, CDR2 FQGNSA. The CDR3 is 12 amino acids. V lost 4 bases to trimming and J lost 8 bases, with 9 bases between them. The CDR3 bases are TGTGCCAGCAGCTATCCCAGGTATGAGCAGTTCTTC. Translation gives CASSYPRYEQFF. The variable domain in full, completed from reference TRBV7-2 and TRBJ2-1, reads GAGVSQSPSNKVTEKGKDVELRCDPISGHTALYWYRQSLGQGLEFLIYFQGNSAPDKSGLPSDRFSAERTGGSVSTLTIQRTQQEDSAVYLCASSYPRYEQFFGPGTRLTVL.

This clonotype was counted ten times or more. The rearrangement uses TRBV7-2 and TRBJ2-7; D is unclear. Germline V CDR1 and CDR2: SGHTA, FQGNSA. This CDR3 is 12 amino acids long. V shed 4 bases and J shed 7 bases, with 11 bases lying between them. CDR3 amino acids: CASSSVPWEQYF. The CDR3 nucleotides are TGTGCCAGCAGCTCCGTGCCTTGGGAGCAGTACTTC.

This clonotype was seen many times. CDR3 amino acids: CASSPPTGAAGAFF. The CDR3 nucleotides are TGTGCCAGCTCACCACCGACGGGGGCGGCGGGAGCTTTCTTT. This chain links TRBV18 with TRBJ1-1, with D perhaps TRBD1 (6 bases). Trimming pared 0 bases from V and 10 bases from J, leaving 15 bases between. The CDR3 loop spans 14 amino acids. Looked up from germline, CDR1 is KGHSH and CDR2 is LQKENI. Supplemented by reference TRBV18 and TRBJ1-1, the full variable domain reads NAGVMQNPRHLVRRRGQEARLRCSPMKGHSHVYWYRQLPEEGLKFMVYLQKENIIDESGMPKERFSAEFPKEGPSILRIQQVVRGDSAAYFCASSPPTGAAGAFFGQGTRLTVV.